The 11 T cell receptor beta chains below all came from one sample that was sequenced in a study of T cell responses to AZD1222 COVID-19 vaccine. Assay used: immunoSEQ multiplex PCR; TCRdb lists only in-frame clones, some missing. The table lists about 140,000 clones, approximately 89% of them singletons. The starting material was peripheral blood, obtained 28 days after the second AZD1222 dose. The source is an adult who received the AZD1222 COVID-19 vaccine.

This clone was counted a single time. The chain joins TRBV5-6 to TRBJ1-1; perhaps TRBD1 as D (5 bases). The CDR3 has 15 amino acids. Trimming left V 3 bases short and J 0 bases short, with 12 bases between. The V gene's germline CDR1 is SGHDT and CDR2 YYEEEE. This chain's CDR3 is CASSSGGAMNTEAFF. The CDR3 DNA reads as TGTGCCAGCAGCTCCGGAGGGGCCATGAACACTGAAGCTTTCTTT.

This clone was seen a handful of times. The rearrangement joins TRBV5-6 to TRBJ1-3; D call uncertain. Looked up from germline, CDR1 is SGHDT and CDR2 is YYEEEE. This CDR3 spans 15 amino acids. V was clipped by 0 bases and J by 4 bases, with 11 bases between them. DNA for the CDR3: TGTGCCAGCAGCTTGGAAGGTTTGTCAGGAAACACCATATATTTT. Translated: CASSLEGLSGNTIYF.

V gene TRBV2 combines with J gene TRBJ1-1; D is possibly TRBD1 (6 bases). Trimming cost V 2 bases and J 5 bases, with 12 bases left between them. The CDR3 is 14 residues long. Germline V CDR1 and CDR2: SNHLY, FYNNEI. The CDR3 DNA sequence: TGTGCCAGCAGTGAATGGGGGCGGGCGACTGAAGCTTTCTTT. The encoded protein is CASSEWGRATEAFF.

As regards this clone: Other nucleotide sequences from this sample produce the same CDR3. V gene TRBV20-1 combines with J gene TRBJ2-1; D call uncertain. CDR3 length: 11 residues. Germline V gene sequence: CDR1 DFQATT, CDR2 SNEGSKA (reference sequence). Trimming left V 0 bases short and J 10 bases short, with 7 bases between. For the CDR3, the DNA is TGCAGTGCTAGAGATGGCCGGGAGCAGTTCTTC. Translated: CSARDGREQFF.

The chain has TRBV5-1 and TRBJ2-7, with 7 bases lining up with TRBD1. Trimming removed 0 bases from V and 3 bases from J; junction bases left unmatched: 3. In germline, CDR1 is SGHRS, CDR2 YFSETQ. The CDR3 is 14 amino acids. DNA for the CDR3: TGCGCCAGCAGCTTGGAACCAGGGGGCTACGAGCAGTACTTC. This sequence encodes CASSLEPGGYEQYF. Using reference TRBV5-1 and TRBJ2-7 for the parts outside the CDR3, the full variable domain is KAGVTQTPRYLIKTRGQQVTLSCSPISGHRSVSWYQQTPGQGLQFLFEYFSETQRNKGNFPGRFSGRQFSNSRSEMNVSTLELGDSALYLCASSLEPGGYEQYFGPGTRLTVT.

The chain is built from TRBV3-1 (or the pseudogene TRBV3-2) and TRBJ1-1, with 12 bases fitting TRBD1. Germline V gene lookup returns CDR1 LGHDT and CDR2 YNNKEL (reference sequence). The CDR3 consists of 17 residues. Trimming cost V 4 bases and J 6 bases; bases outside gene matches: 12. CDR3 DNA: TGTGCCAGCAGCCGCGGGACAGGGGGCTTGAGAGGCTCTGAAGCTTTCTTT. Its translation: CASSRGTGGLRGSEAFF.

This clone was picked up one time. J is TRBJ1-2 and V is TRBV7-2; D is unresolved. Between the trimmed V and J ends, which lost 1 base and 3 bases, there was a span of 12 bases. Germline V CDR1 and CDR2: SGHTA, FQGNSA. The CDR3 has 15 amino acids. DNA of the CDR3: TGTGCCAGCAGCTTAGTAAGAGGGTTGGACTATGGCTACACCTTC. Residues: CASSLVRGLDYGYTF.

V gene TRBV19 combines with J gene TRBJ2-7; D is unclear. CDR3 length: 14 residues. Looked up from germline, CDR1 is LNHDA and CDR2 is SQIVND (reference sequence). The V gene lost 0 bases and the J gene lost 6 bases, with 12 bases spanning the gap. In DNA, the CDR3 is TGTGCCAGTAGTATAGAGGTCGAACTGGGCGAGCAGTACTTC. It codes for CASSIEVELGEQYF.

CDR3 DNA: TGTGCCAGCAGCCCCTTGGGGACCGTCTACAATGAGCAGTTCTTC. Its translation: CASSPLGTVYNEQFF. The V gene is TRBV6-5, the J gene TRBJ2-1; D might be TRBD1 or TRBD2, each matching 5 bases. This CDR3 contains 15 residues. The V gene's germline CDR1 is MNHEY and CDR2 SVGAGI. Deletions cut 6 bases from V and 3 bases from J, with 15 bases between.

V usage is TRBV28 and J usage is TRBJ1-2; perhaps TRBD1 as D (5 bases). Germline V gene sequence: CDR1 MDHEN, CDR2 SYDVKM. The length of the CDR3 is 15 residues. Trimming left V 3 bases short and J 5 bases short, with 16 bases between. CDR3 amino acids: CASSLDTPHMYGYTF. CDR3 in DNA: TGTGCCAGCAGTTTGGACACCCCCCATATGTATGGCTACACCTTC.

The V gene is TRBV7-9, the J gene TRBJ2-7; D perhaps matches TRBD1 (6 bases). This CDR3 region has 16 residues. Germline assignment: CDR1 SEHNR and CDR2 FQNEAQ (reference sequence). V lost 5 bases and J lost 2, with 19 bases in between. The CDR3 loop reads CASSQIQGSSPYEQYF. DNA for the CDR3: TGTGCCAGCAGCCAAATACAGGGTTCTAGTCCCTACGAGCAGTACTTC.